The rows below give T cell receptor beta chains drawn from one sample of a study of T cells in Graves' hyperthyroidism and ophthalmopathy. In TCRdb, the multiplex PCR reads were re-called with MiXCR into one record per CDR3 protein. The table has 480,000 or so distinct CDR3 sequences, 46% seen once. Sample: peripheral blood or thyroid tissue (not recorded which). These receptors were taken from an adult woman with Graves' disease, either hyperthyroidism or ophthalmopathy (not recorded which). Both conserved end residues are part of each CDR3. D genes are given only for firm matches. Part of the rows lack a size; the others show once, few, many or a class for expanded clones.

j_call clone_size d_call v_call cdr3_aa cdr3_nt
TRBJ1-1 . . TRBV11-2 CASSLVIQAFF TGTGCCAGCAGCTTAGTGATTCAAGCTTTCTTT
TRBJ1-1 . TRBD1 TRBV5-1 CASSATGGALRTEAFF TGCGCCAGCAGCGCGACAGGGGGCGCGCTGAGGACTGAAGCTTTCTTT
TRBJ1-4 many . TRBV19 CASSQREKLFF TGTGCCAGTAGCCAAAGAGAAAAACTGTTTTTT
TRBJ2-7 few TRBD1 TRBV11-1 CASSGGWGQSYEQYF TGTGCCAGCAGCGGCGGGTGGGGACAGTCCTACGAGCAGTACTTC
TRBJ1-5 many . TRBV19 CASTGASSNQPQHF TGTGCCAGTACAGGGGCTTCCAGCAATCAGCCCCAGCATTTT
TRBJ2-5 . . TRBV20-1 CSARDKQETQYF TGCAGTGCTAGAGATAAGCAAGAGACCCAGTACTTC
TRBJ2-7 . . TRBV10-3 CAQEAGSYEQYF TGTGCCCAAGAGGCGGGCTCCTACGAGCAGTACTTC
TRBJ2-7 many . TRBV7-9 CASSSNRIRDPSSYEQYF TGTGCCAGCAGCTCCAACCGGATCCGGGACCCAAGCTCCTACGAGCAGTACTTC
TRBJ1-5 few TRBD1 TRBV20-1 CSALGQGAQPQHF TGCAGTGCCCTGGGACAGGGGGCTCAGCCCCAGCATTTT
TRBJ2-5 . TRBD2 TRBV10-3 CAISSLAGGRQETQYF TGTGCCATCAGTAGCCTAGCGGGAGGACGGCAAGAGACCCAGTACTTC
TRBJ1-2 few TRBD1 TRBV5-1 CASSFTGVGYTF TGCGCCAGCAGCTTTACAGGGGTTGGCTACACCTTC
TRBJ1-5 . . TRBV25-1 CASGWGEEPQHF TGTGCTAGCGGGTGGGGGGAGGAGCCCCAGCATTTT
TRBJ2-7 few . TRBV7-2 CASSLARGSGSYEQYF TGTGCCAGCAGCTTAGCACGGGGTAGCGGCAGCTACGAGCAGTACTTC
TRBJ2-2 . . TRBV24-1 CATRERDTGELFF TGTGCCACCAGGGAGAGGGACACCGGGGAGCTGTTTTTT
TRBJ1-6 . . TRBV7-1 CASSSIDGGRDSPLHF TGTGCCAGCAGCTCAATAGATGGAGGGCGCGATTCACCCCTCCACTTT
TRBJ1-6 many . TRBV5-6 CASSPPQGRIDSPLHF TGTGCCAGCAGCCCCCCACAGGGAAGGATTGATTCACCCCTCCACTTT
TRBJ2-5 many TRBD2 TRBV7-2 CASSPNGLAVETQYF TGTGCCAGCAGCCCAAACGGACTAGCTGTGGAGACCCAGTACTTC
TRBJ1-3 once TRBD1 TRBV7-6 CASSLQGAGAGNTIYF TGTGCCAGCAGCCTTCAGGGGGCCGGGGCGGGAAACACCATATATTTT
TRBJ1-5 . . TRBV2 CASRESENRETQHF TGTGCCAGCAGGGAAAGCGAGAACAGGGAGACCCAGCATTTT
TRBJ2-7 . TRBD2 TRBV27 CASSPGGGGREISYEQYF TGTGCCAGCAGTCCGGGAGGTGGAGGGCGGGAGATCTCCTACGAGCAGTACTTC
TRBJ2-7 . . TRBV3-1 CASSQSDTNSEQYF TGTGCCAGCAGCCAATCGGACACAAACAGCGAGCAGTACTTC
TRBJ2-2 many TRBD2 TRBV20-1 CSAREGLATGELFF TGCAGTGCTAGAGAGGGACTAGCTACCGGGGAGCTGTTTTTT
TRBJ2-7 . TRBD2 TRBV25-1 CASSEGLAAISYEQYF TGTGCCAGCAGTGAAGGACTAGCGGCAATCTCCTACGAGCAGTACTTC
TRBJ1-5 . . TRBV19 CASSMVGVGSTAQHF TGTGCCAGTAGTATGGTGGGAGTCGGATCTACGGCCCAGCATTTT
TRBJ2-5 . TRBD1 TRBV2 CASGGTGGETQYF TGTGCCAGCGGCGGGACAGGGGGGGAGACCCAGTACTTC
TRBJ2-5 . . TRBV7-9 CASSLVAGLGQETQYF TGTGCCAGCAGCTTAGTGGCGGGGCTGGGGCAAGAGACCCAGTACTTC
TRBJ2-7 . TRBD2 TRBV28 CASLADSYEQYF TGTGCCAGCCTAGCGGATTCCTACGAGCAGTACTTC
TRBJ2-7 many . TRBV20-1 CSASTGVYEQYF TGCAGTGCTAGCACGGGGGTCTACGAGCAGTACTTC
TRBJ2-7 . . TRBV11-2 CASSLYVLTSYEQYF TGTGCCAGCAGCTTATATGTGCTGACATCCTACGAGCAGTACTTC
TRBJ2-5 . TRBD2 TRBV6-1 CASGLAGRETQYF TGTGCCAGCGGATTAGCGGGCCGGGAGACCCAGTACTTC
TRBJ2-7 . . TRBV7-2 CASSRRDTGYEQYF TGTGCCAGCAGTCGGAGGGACACCGGCTACGAGCAGTACTTC
TRBJ2-2 . . TRBV20-1 CSARDNGGEVAGELFF TGCAGTGCTAGAGATAATGGCGGTGAAGTAGCTGGGGAGCTGTTTTTT
TRBJ2-7 many . TRBV19 CASSIGAEPTYEQYF TGTGCCAGTAGTATTGGAGCGGAACCCACCTACGAGCAGTACTTC
TRBJ1-3 many . TRBV2 CASSEMSGSGNTIYF TGTGCCAGCAGTGAAATGTCGGGGTCTGGAAACACCATATATTTT
TRBJ2-7 few . TRBV3-1 CASSQGRAGLRSYEQYF TGTGCCAGCAGCCAAGGTCGGGCGGGCCTACGCTCCTACGAGCAGTACTTC
TRBJ2-5 . TRBD1 TRBV29-1 CSVGDRGFVTQYF TGCAGCGTGGGGGACAGGGGCTTCGTGACCCAGTACTTC
TRBJ1-2 . . TRBV12-3/TRBV12-4 CASSFGQGRGYTF TGTGCCAGCAGTTTCGGACAAGGGAGAGGCTACACCTTC
TRBJ1-6 few . TRBV15 CATSLGWRYNSPLHF TGTGCCACCAGCTTGGGATGGCGCTATAATTCACCCCTCCACTTT
TRBJ2-7 . . TRBV4-1 CASSQEEVRGYEQYF TGCGCCAGCAGCCAAGAGGAAGTACGTGGGTACGAGCAGTACTTC
TRBJ2-7 . . TRBV28 CASLPQGAYEQYF TGTGCCAGCCTACCCCAGGGAGCCTACGAGCAGTACTTC
TRBJ2-6 . . TRBV29-1 CSVAGGLGANVLTF TGCAGCGTTGCCGGGGGGCTGGGGGCCAACGTCCTGACTTTC
TRBJ1-2 . TRBD1 TRBV10-3 CAIRTSGTGTPGGYTF TGTGCCATCAGGACTAGCGGGACAGGAACCCCTGGGGGCTACACCTTC
TRBJ2-6 once . TRBV19 CASSFRPAGANVLTF TGTGCCAGTAGTTTCAGACCCGCCGGGGCCAACGTCCTGACTTTC
TRBJ1-5 . . TRBV19 CASSDTGAQPQHF TGTGCCAGTAGCGACACAGGCGCGCAGCCCCAGCATTTT
TRBJ2-6 . . TRBV5-4 CASSTRRDGANVLTF TGCGCCAGCAGCACCCGACGTGATGGGGCCAACGTCCTGACTTTC
TRBJ2-7 few . TRBV19 CASSTGTYEQYF TGTGCCAGTAGTACAGGGACCTACGAGCAGTACTTC
TRBJ2-6 once TRBD2 TRBV12-3/TRBV12-4 CASSPGGAAFSGANVLTF TGTGCCAGCAGTCCCGGGGGGGCAGCCTTCTCTGGGGCCAACGTCCTGACTTTC